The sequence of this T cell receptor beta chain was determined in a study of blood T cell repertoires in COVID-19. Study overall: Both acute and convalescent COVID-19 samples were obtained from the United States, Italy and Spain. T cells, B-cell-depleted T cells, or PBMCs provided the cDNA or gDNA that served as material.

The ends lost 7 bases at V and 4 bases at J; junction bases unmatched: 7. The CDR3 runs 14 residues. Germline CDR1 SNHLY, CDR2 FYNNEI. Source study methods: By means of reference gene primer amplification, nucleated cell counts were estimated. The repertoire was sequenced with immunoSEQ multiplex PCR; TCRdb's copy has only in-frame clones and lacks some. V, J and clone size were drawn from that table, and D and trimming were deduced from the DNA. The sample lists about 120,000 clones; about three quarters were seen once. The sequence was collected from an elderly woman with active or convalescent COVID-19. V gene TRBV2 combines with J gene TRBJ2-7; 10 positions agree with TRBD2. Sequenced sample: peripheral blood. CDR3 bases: TGTGCCAGCATAGCTAGCGGGAGTCCGTACGAGCAGTACTTC. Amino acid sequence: CASIASGSPYEQYF.